The TCR beta chain under discussion was sequenced for a study of PD-1 blockade in classical Hodgkin lymphoma. Regarding the study as a whole: Repertoires differed for reasons still undefined, possibly disease activity or prior therapy.

The time point: newly diagnosed, previously untreated cHL patient sample. Profiling relied on immunoSEQ multiplex PCR, and the TCRdb table lists in-frame clones only, not all of them. The table lists around 26,000 clones, 94% of them singletons, with approximately 3.6% in the top ten. To note about this clone: Its antigen remains unknown.

V lost 5 bases and J 3 bases, leaving 14 bases between the germline ends. The CDR3 covers 15 residues. Germline-derived CDR1 and CDR2 are MNHNY and SVGAGI (reference sequence). This TCR was sampled from a human donor with classical Hodgkin lymphoma. This chain joins TRBV6-6 and TRBJ1-5; weak D call: TRBD1 (6 bases). The sequenced sample consisted of peripheral blood mononuclear cells (PBMCs). The CDR3 spells CASSPGTPNNQPQHF. CDR3 bases: TGTGCCAGCAGTCCCGGGACACCTAACAATCAGCCCCAGCATTTT.